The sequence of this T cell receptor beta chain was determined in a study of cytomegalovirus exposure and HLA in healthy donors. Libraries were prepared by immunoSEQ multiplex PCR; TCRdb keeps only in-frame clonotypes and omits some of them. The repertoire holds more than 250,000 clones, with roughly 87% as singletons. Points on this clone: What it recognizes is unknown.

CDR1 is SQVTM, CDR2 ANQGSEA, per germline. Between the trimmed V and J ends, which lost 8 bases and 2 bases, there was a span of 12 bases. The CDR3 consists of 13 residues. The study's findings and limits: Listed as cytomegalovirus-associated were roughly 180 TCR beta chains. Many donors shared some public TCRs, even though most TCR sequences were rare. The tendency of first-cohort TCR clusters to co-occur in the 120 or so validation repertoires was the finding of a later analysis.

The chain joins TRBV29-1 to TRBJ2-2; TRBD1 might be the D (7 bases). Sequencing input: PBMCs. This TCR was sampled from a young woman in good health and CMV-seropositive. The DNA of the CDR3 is TGCAGCATGCGGGACAGAAACACCGGGGAGCTGTTTTTT. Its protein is CSMRDRNTGELFF.